Below, one TCR beta chain is given with its context. Its recognized antigen is unknown. The sample holds no much larger clone one base away, and base qualities are not on file. CDR3 length: 12 amino acids, cysteine to phenylalanine. The retained sequence is limited to the CDR3, 36 bases, with the frame set at the first base. The germline V gene (reference sequence) gives CDR1 as MNHEY and CDR2 as SMNVEV. Clipping removes 5 bases from V and 5 bases from J, with 2 as the unmatched junction base count. This sample stems from a study of blood T cell repertoires in COVID-19 (dated by TCRdb to between 2020 and 2021). Background for the entire study: Samples from collaborators originated in the United States, Italy and Spain and spanned both the acute and convalescent phases of COVID-19. The dataset comprised deeply sampled blood TCRbeta repertoires from subjects exposed to, actively infected with, or recovered from COVID-19. The sample metadata nearly always contained a de-identified subject ID, COVID-19 status, age in years and sex. Samples were obtained from the ongoing ImmuneRACE study (first 160 participants) and from roughly 1,300 subjects provided by 6 global collaborators. The repertoires were made available in a free public database intended to serve as a resource for research on the immune response to SARS-CoV-2. The material from the prospective study consisted of cDNA or gDNA derived from T cells, B-cell-depleted T cells, or PBMCs. HLA class I and class II types, where available, came from metadata supplied by the sample provider rather than from assay-based typing.

The immunoSEQ Assay, a bias-controlled multiplex PCR, was used to amplify TCRbeta CDR3 regions from genomic DNA. As for the authors' bioinformatics: The number of nucleated cells in each sample was estimated by amplification of reference gene primers within the assay. To quantify the absolute abundance of each unique TCRbeta CDR3 rearrangement, sequence reads were collapsed and filtered. For each sample, productive Simpson clonality was calculated as the square root of Simpson's diversity index across productive rearrangements. In TCRdb, the immuneACCESS table is reduced to in-frame sequences with V and J assigned. These tables do not hold every clone; where another copy was compared, an unresolved V gene accounts for under half, and the others remain unexplained. Clone size and the V and J calls come from that table; the DNA yielded D and trimming. In this sample the table shows a few hundred thousand clones, 86% of which occur a single time. The ten largest clones represent about 12% of the sample.

The collaborating institutions used their own protocols to collect whole blood in K2EDTA tubes. For TCRbeta analysis, collaborators shipped samples as frozen whole blood, isolated PBMCs, or DNA extracted from either of those sample types. Paper-wide results and their limitations: The amount of clinical and demographic metadata varied by source and participant and was provided uncurated.

The sample was peripheral blood. The receptor's source is a man older than 75 with acute or convalescent COVID-19. The sequence joins TRBV27 to TRBJ1-1; TRBD1 agrees with 7 junctional bases. The DNA reads as follows: TGTGCCAGCAGTCCAGGGGGTACTGAAGCTTTCTTT. Translation gives CASSPGGTEAFF.